The 2 T cell receptor beta chains below come from one sample, sequenced in a study of cytomegalovirus exposure and HLA in healthy donors. PCR was performed using 60 Vbeta and 13 Jbeta primers. Generated by immunoSEQ multiplex PCR, the TCRdb table keeps only in-frame clones and is missing some. The data show around 140,000 clones, 70% seen once. Material for sequencing was PBMCs. The receptors originated from a woman aged 60 to 75 in good health and CMV-seropositive.

The rearrangement uses TRBV4-2 and TRBJ2-6; unclear D gene. This CDR3 region has 18 residues. V was clipped by 0 bases and J by 0 bases, with 12 bases between them. In germline, CDR1 is LGHNA, CDR2 YNFKEQ. The CDR3 protein is CASSQDLVKSSGANVLTF. Written as DNA, the CDR3 is TGTGCCAGCAGCCAAGATTTAGTGAAAAGCTCTGGGGCCAACGTCCTGACTTTC.

The V gene is TRBV2, the J gene TRBJ1-3; D is possibly TRBD1 (6 bases). Deletions cut 6 bases from V and 1 base from J, with 13 bases between. The germline V gene encodes CDR1 SNHLY and CDR2 FYNNEI. The CDR3 spans 15 residues. CDR3 DNA sequence: TGTGCCAGCAGACCCCAGAGGGGGTCTGGAAACACCATATATTTT. This translates into CASRPQRGSGNTIYF. The full variable domain, completed using reference TRBV2 and TRBJ1-3, is EPEVTQTPSHQVTQMGQEVILRCVPISNHLYFYWYRQILGQKVEFLVSFYNNEISEKSEIFDDQFSVERPDGSNFTLKIRSTKLEDSAMYFCASRPQRGSGNTIYFGEGSWLTVV.